The 10 T cell receptor beta chains given below trace back to one sample, sequenced in a study of blood T cell repertoires in COVID-19. TCRdb's copy holds only in-frame clones and misses some; the assay was immunoSEQ multiplex PCR. The table records roughly 290,000 clones, about 91% of them present only once. The specimen was peripheral blood. These receptors all stem from a woman in her sixties or seventies with acute or convalescent COVID-19.

The chain links TRBV3-1 (or the pseudogene TRBV3-2) to TRBJ2-7, with 10 nucleotides matching TRBD1. Germline CDR1 reads LGHDT; CDR2 reads YNNKEL (reference sequence). The ends lost 1 base at V and 4 bases at J; junction bases unmatched: 1. The CDR3 totals 14 residues. CDR3 region: CASSQGGQGYEQYF. The CDR3 DNA reads TGTGCCAGCAGCCAAGGGGGACAGGGGTACGAGCAGTACTTC.

DNA for the CDR3: TGTGCCAGCAGTCCTCTAGCGGACCAAGAGACCCAGTACTTC. Residues: CASSPLADQETQYF. The chain recombines TRBV28 with TRBJ2-5, with 7 bases lining up with TRBD2. Germline V lookup: CDR1 MDHEN, CDR2 SYDVKM. Trimming at V came to 5 bases and at J to 0 bases, leaving 3 bases not matched to a gene. CDR3 length: 14 amino acids.

This clone has a handful of counts. This chain links TRBV5-4 with TRBJ1-2, with D possibly matching TRBD1 (5 bases). CDR1 and CDR2 (germline): SGHNT, YYREEE (reference sequence). Trimming removed 1 base from V and 2 bases from J, with 9 bases in between. The CDR3 has 14 amino acids. For the CDR3, the DNA is TGTGCCAGCAGCTTGTATCAGGGAAACTATGGCTACACCTTC. Amino acid sequence: CASSLYQGNYGYTF. Drawing the rest from reference TRBV5-4 and TRBJ1-2, the complete variable domain is ETGVTQSPTHLIKTRGQQVTLRCSSQSGHNTVSWYQQALGQGPQFIFQYYREEENGRGNFPPRFSGLQFPNYSSELNVNALELDDSALYLCASSLYQGNYGYTFGSGTRLTVV.

The chain joins TRBV25-1 to TRBJ1-1; D perhaps matches TRBD1 (6 bases). V was pared by 4 bases and J by 1 base, with 10 bases between. The CDR3 loop spans 14 amino acids. Looked up from germline, CDR1 is MGHDK and CDR2 is SYGVNS. In DNA, the CDR3 is TGTGCCAGCAGTGGACCGGGACAGAACACTGAAGCTTTCTTT. Protein: CASSGPGQNTEAFF.

V gene TRBV6-2 or TRBV6-3 combines with J gene TRBJ2-7, with D possibly matching TRBD2 (6 bases). Trimming stripped 6 bases from V and 3 bases from J, with 15 bases between. This CDR3 region has 14 residues. The germline V gene encodes CDR1 MNHEY and CDR2 SVGEGT. The CDR3 nucleotides are TGTGCCAGCAGCTTCTCGAGGGGAGGCTACGAGCAGTACTTC. Translation: CASSFSRGGYEQYF.

This chain connects TRBV10-3 to TRBJ2-7; 9 nucleotides agree with TRBD1. After removal of 4 bases from V and 3 bases from J, the junction contained 7 bases not matched to a gene. This CDR3 has 15 amino acids. Germline V lookup: CDR1 ENHRY, CDR2 SYGVKD. This CDR3 reads CAISGRWDRDYEQYF. The CDR3, as DNA: TGTGCCATCAGTGGTAGGTGGGACAGGGACTACGAGCAGTACTTC.

The V and J genes are TRBV5-4 and TRBJ2-1; possible D gene TRBD1, 5 bases. CDR3 length equals 14 residues. The ends were cut back, 3 bases at V and 5 bases at J, with 12 bases in the middle. CDR1 is SGHNT, CDR2 YYREEE, per germline (reference sequence). CDR3 DNA sequence: TGTGCCAGCAGCTCCAAGGGGCCAAACAATGAGCAGTTCTTC. It specifies CASSSKGPNNEQFF.

This clone was counted once. This chain uses TRBV5-1 with TRBJ2-5; D possibly corresponds to TRBD2 (6 bases). The CDR3 consists of 14 residues. With 0 bases removed from V and 1 base from J, the gap between germline ends came to 7 bases. CDR1 and CDR2 (germline): SGHRS, YFSETQ. The CDR3 region is CASSLAGVQETQYF. CDR3 sequence (DNA): TGCGCCAGCAGCTTGGCGGGGGTCCAAGAGACCCAGTACTTC. Full variable domain (rest looked up from reference TRBV5-1 and TRBJ2-5): KAGVTQTPRYLIKTRGQQVTLSCSPISGHRSVSWYQQTPGQGLQFLFEYFSETQRNKGNFPGRFSGRQFSNSRSEMNVSTLELGDSALYLCASSLAGVQETQYFGPGTRLLVL.

Note on this clone: At the DNA level, this CDR3 is encoded by other sequences in the same sample as well. The V call is TRBV7-2, the J call TRBJ2-2; D is unresolved. Trimming cost V 5 bases and J 2 bases, with 12 bases left between them. The CDR3 is 15 amino acids. Germline CDR1 SGHTA, CDR2 FQGNSA. The CDR3 DNA reads TGTGCCAGCAGCCGTCGTCGAGCCAACACCGGGGAGCTGTTTTTT. It encodes CASSRRRANTGELFF.

The chain combines TRBV6-2 or TRBV6-3 with TRBJ2-3, with 11 bases fitting TRBD2. This CDR3 has 20 residues. J lost 5 bases, V lost 2 bases, and 18 bases had no gene match. Per germline, CDR1 MNHEY and CDR2 SVGEGT. The CDR3 sequence is CASSYPLAGGPGSRRDTQYF. As DNA, the CDR3 is TGTGCCAGCAGTTACCCCCTAGCGGGGGGCCCTGGTTCTCGTAGAGATACGCAGTATTTT.